The 17 T cell receptor beta chains given below trace back to one sample, sequenced in a study of blood T cell repertoires in COVID-19. Sequencing was performed with immunoSEQ multiplex PCR; in TCRdb, only in-frame clones are kept and a portion is missing. The sample has roughly 240,000 clones; approximately 82% are singletons. The material sequenced was peripheral blood. These receptors came from a woman older than 75 with acute or convalescent COVID-19.

V gene TRBV19 combines with J gene TRBJ2-1; 7 bases line up with TRBD1. V was pared by 1 base and J by 5 bases, with 11 bases of the junction left unmatched. The CDR3 length is 17 residues. Germline V lookup: CDR1 LNHDA, CDR2 SQIVND (reference sequence). Here the CDR3 reads CASSIARTGQLNNEQFF. The CDR3 DNA reads TGTGCCAGTAGTATAGCCCGAACGGGACAGTTAAACAATGAGCAGTTCTTC.

Regarding this clone: Other DNA sequences in the same sample also yield this CDR3. This chain connects TRBV28 to TRBJ1-1, with 7 bases that match TRBD1. This CDR3 comprises 15 residues. The germline V gene encodes CDR1 MDHEN and CDR2 SYDVKM. Trimming took 5 bases from V and 2 from J; bases not matched to a gene: 8. The CDR3 sequence is CASSTGTALNTEAFF. For the CDR3, the DNA is TGTGCCAGCAGTACCGGGACAGCTTTAAACACTGAAGCTTTCTTT.

This clone has just a few counts. The chain recombines TRBV19 with TRBJ2-6; TRBD1 aligns across 8 bases. With V trimmed by 7 bases and J by 1 base, 9 bases remained unmatched. The CDR3 is 17 residues long. Germline V CDR1 and CDR2: LNHDA, SQIVND (reference sequence). DNA of the CDR3: TGTGCCAGTACCAGGGGGCAGGGTCGGTCTGGGGCCAACGTCCTGACTTTC. It yields the protein CASTRGQGRSGANVLTF.

J is TRBJ2-3 and V is TRBV18; D is unclear. Germline lookup yields CDR1 KGHSH and CDR2 LQKENI. V was trimmed by 3 bases and J by 2 bases, leaving 12 bases between them. CDR3 length: 15 residues. CDR3 DNA: TGTGCCAGCTCACCGAAGAAACACCTCACAGATACGCAGTATTTT. It translates to CASSPKKHLTDTQYF.

The CDR3 nucleotides read TGTGCCAGCACTAAACTAGCGGGGAATGAGCAGTTCTTC. It yields the protein CASTKLAGNEQFF. The V and J genes are TRBV27 and TRBJ2-1; 10 positions agree with TRBD2. V lost 7 bases and J lost 7; bases outside the gene matches: 4. This CDR3 is built from 13 residues. Germline CDR1 reads MNHEY; CDR2 reads SMNVEV (reference sequence).

About this clone: This sample also contains other DNA sequences that code for the same CDR3. This chain uses TRBV18 with TRBJ2-7, with D maybe TRBD1 (5 bases). Trimming cost V 1 base and J 2 bases, with 6 bases left between them. This CDR3 has 13 amino acids. CDR1 and CDR2 from the germline V gene are KGHSH and LQKENI. The CDR3 DNA sequence: TGTGCCAGCTCACCACAGGGGACCTACGAGCAGTACTTC. It translates to CASSPQGTYEQYF.

This sequence joins TRBV5-4 and TRBJ2-6; D call uncertain. CDR1 and CDR2 from the germline V gene are SGHNT and YYREEE (reference sequence). The V gene lost 0 bases and the J gene lost 0 bases, with 7 bases spanning the gap. The CDR3 consists of 16 residues. The CDR3 here is CASSLGGISGANVLTF. DNA for the CDR3: TGTGCCAGCAGCTTGGGCGGCATCTCTGGGGCCAACGTCCTGACTTTC.

This sequence joins TRBV7-9 and TRBJ1-3; D is unclear. V was trimmed by 10 bases and J by 0 bases, leaving 7 bases between them. In germline, CDR1 is SEHNR, CDR2 FQNEAQ (reference sequence). The CDR3 covers 12 residues. CDR3 protein: CATEISGNTIYF. The DNA for the CDR3 is TGTGCCACAGAAATCTCTGGAAACACCATATATTTT.

The V and J genes are TRBV18 and TRBJ1-4; weak D call: TRBD1 (6 bases). Germline-derived CDR1 and CDR2 are KGHSH and LQKENI. The CDR3 spans 13 residues. Trimming removed 5 bases from V and 5 bases from J, with 9 bases in between. The CDR3 bases are TGTGCCAGCTCAACTGGACAGAATGAAAAACTGTTTTTT. It yields the protein CASSTGQNEKLFF.

The chain carries TRBV5-4 and TRBJ2-3; weak D call: TRBD1 (6 bases). Trimming took off 2 bases at V and 5 bases at J, with 12 bases between the two ends. The germline V gene encodes CDR1 SGHNT and CDR2 YYREEE (reference sequence). The CDR3 covers 14 residues. CDR3 in amino acids: CASSLTGSGDTQYF. Here the CDR3 DNA reads TGTGCCAGCAGCTTAACAGGGAGCGGAGATACGCAGTATTTT.

The chain uses TRBV9 and TRBJ1-6; perhaps TRBD1 as D (6 bases). Germline CDR1 and CDR2: SGDLS and YYNGEE. The V end was cut by 1 base, the J end by 5 bases, with 13 bases between. The CDR3 covers 16 residues. CDR3 region: CASSVYQGLDNSPLHF. The CDR3 DNA is TGTGCCAGCAGCGTATATCAGGGGCTCGATAATTCACCCCTCCACTTT.

J is TRBJ2-5 and V is TRBV6-1; a possible D gene is TRBD1 (6 bases). V was cut by 3 bases and J by 4 bases, with 15 bases left in between. The germline V gene encodes CDR1 MNHNS and CDR2 SASEGT. The CDR3 has 15 residues. CDR3: CASSDLQGSAETQYF. In DNA form, the CDR3 reads TGTGCCAGCAGTGATTTACAGGGCTCGGCAGAGACCCAGTACTTC.

On this clone itself: The germline gene is not matched at one end of the junction; a read error may be the cause. The rearrangement links TRBV6-1 to TRBJ2-3; possible D gene TRBD1, 6 bases. Looked up from germline, CDR1 is MNHNS and CDR2 is SASEGT. The CDR3 spans 15 residues. The chain's CDR3 is CASSEGQLSTDTQYF. DNA of the CDR3: TGTGCCAGCAGCGAAGGACAGTTGAGCACAGATACGCAGTATTTT.

The V gene is TRBV3-1 (or the pseudogene TRBV3-2), the J gene TRBJ2-1; 9 bases are shared with TRBD1. After removal of 7 bases from V and 6 bases from J, the junction contained 10 bases not matched to a gene. Germline V gives CDR1 LGHDT, CDR2 YNNKEL (reference sequence). CDR3 length: 15 amino acids. This CDR3 is CASTRGQGSSNEQFF. The DNA for the CDR3 is TGTGCCAGCACCAGAGGACAGGGGTCGAGCAATGAGCAGTTCTTC.

The rearrangement uses TRBV19 and TRBJ2-7; 11 bases map to TRBD2. V lost 2 bases, J lost 4 bases, and 4 bases stayed unmatched. There are 15 residues in the CDR3. Per germline, CDR1 LNHDA and CDR2 SQIVND (reference sequence). In DNA, the CDR3 is TGTGCCAGTAGTATACTAGCGGGGGGACGTTACGAGCAGTACTTC. Protein product: CASSILAGGRYEQYF. Combining the CDR3 with reference TRBV19 and TRBJ2-7 gives the whole variable domain DGGITQSPKYLFRKEGQNVTLSCEQNLNHDAMYWYRQDPGQGLRLIYYSQIVNDFQKGDIAEGYSVSREKKESFPLTVTSAQKNPTAFYLCASSILAGGRYEQYFGPGTRLTVT.

The V call is TRBV5-6, the J call TRBJ2-4, with 16 bases that match TRBD2. CDR1 is SGHDT and CDR2 is YYEEEE in the germline V gene. V lost 3 bases, J lost 7 bases, and 4 bases stayed unmatched. This CDR3 has 16 amino acids. The CDR3 protein is CASSWGLAGGRNIQYF. DNA for the CDR3: TGTGCCAGCAGCTGGGGACTAGCGGGGGGGCGTAACATTCAGTACTTC.

The V gene is TRBV24-1, the J gene TRBJ1-5; D remains ambiguous. This CDR3 is built from 12 residues. Germline values: CDR1 KGHDR, CDR2 SFDVKD. V was pared by 4 bases and J by 7 bases, with 7 bases between. CDR3 loop: CATSERGQPQHF. The CDR3 region has the DNA TGTGCCACCAGTGAACGAGGCCAGCCCCAGCATTTT.